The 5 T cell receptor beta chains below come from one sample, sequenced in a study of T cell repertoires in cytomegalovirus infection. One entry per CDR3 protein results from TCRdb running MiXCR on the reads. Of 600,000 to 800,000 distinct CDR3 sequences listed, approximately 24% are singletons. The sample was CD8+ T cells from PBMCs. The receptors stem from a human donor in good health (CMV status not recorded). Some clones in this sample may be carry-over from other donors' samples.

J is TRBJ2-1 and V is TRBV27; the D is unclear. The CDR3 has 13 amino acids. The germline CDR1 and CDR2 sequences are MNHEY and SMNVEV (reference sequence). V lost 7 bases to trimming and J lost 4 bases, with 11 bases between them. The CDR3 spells CASTPTPYNEQFF. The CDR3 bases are TGTGCCAGCACCCCCACCCCTTACAATGAGCAGTTCTTC.

This CDR3 is CASSLRGVAGAETQYF. CDR3 in DNA: TGTGCCAGCAGTCTAAGGGGAGTAGCGGGGGCGGAGACCCAGTACTTC. The chain combines TRBV27 with TRBJ2-5; 9 bases map to TRBD2. With V trimmed by 5 bases and J by 5 bases, 12 bases remained unmatched. CDR1 and CDR2 from the germline V gene are MNHEY and SMNVEV (reference sequence). CDR3 length: 16 amino acids.

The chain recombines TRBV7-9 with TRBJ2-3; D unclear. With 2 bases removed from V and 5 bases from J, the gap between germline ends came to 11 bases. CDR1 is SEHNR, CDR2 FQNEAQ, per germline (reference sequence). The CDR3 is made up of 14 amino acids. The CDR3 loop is CASSLPVDGDTQYF. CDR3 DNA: TGTGCCAGCAGCTTACCCGTCGATGGAGATACGCAGTATTTT.

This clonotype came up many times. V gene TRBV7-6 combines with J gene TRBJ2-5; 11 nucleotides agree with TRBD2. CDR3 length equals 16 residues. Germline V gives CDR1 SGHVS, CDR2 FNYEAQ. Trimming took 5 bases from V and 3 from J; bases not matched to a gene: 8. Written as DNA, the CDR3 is TGTGCCAGCAGCCCGTCTCCGGGACTAGCGGAAGAGACCCAGTACTTC. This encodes CASSPSPGLAEETQYF.

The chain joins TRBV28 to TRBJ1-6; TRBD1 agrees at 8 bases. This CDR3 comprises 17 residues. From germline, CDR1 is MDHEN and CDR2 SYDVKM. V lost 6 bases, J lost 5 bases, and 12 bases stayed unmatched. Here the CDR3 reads CASRGQALRPDNSPLHF. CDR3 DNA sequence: TGTGCCAGCAGGGGACAGGCCCTTCGGCCCGATAATTCACCCCTCCACTTT.